This TCR beta chain was obtained from a study of T cell responses to AZD1222 COVID-19 vaccine. Study outcomes and limitations: CD4 TCRs covered the whole spike, strongest at regions 160-218 and 743-854.

The CDR3 is 13 amino acids. Germline V gene sequence: CDR1 LGHNA, CDR2 YSLEER. The V end was cut by 1 base, the J end by 10 bases, with 11 bases between. Note on this clone: Its antigen remains unknown.

Generated by immunoSEQ multiplex PCR, the TCRdb table keeps only in-frame clones and is missing some. The sample lists roughly 80,000 clones, approximately 89% seen once, with about 8% in the top ten. The material was peripheral blood, obtained 28 days after the second AZD1222 dose. The sequence derives from an adult who received the AZD1222 COVID-19 vaccine. The chain is built from TRBV4-3 and TRBJ2-1; D uncertain. The CDR3 loop is CASSQGEMQEQFF. As DNA, the CDR3 is TGCGCCAGCAGCCAAGGAGAAATGCAAGAGCAGTTCTTC.